These 27 T cell receptor beta chains were sequenced from one sample in a study of CD8+ T cells in alopecia areata. Markers including CD4, CD8alpha, NKG2D and NKG2ACE guided sorting of pooled cutaneous lymph node cells. RNA, once extracted, was reverse transcribed into cDNA for use as the sequencing template. Assay used: immunoSEQ multiplex PCR; TCRdb lists only in-frame clones, some missing. The sample shows 270,000 or so clones, none of them appearing just once. Sequencing was performed on CD4+ T cells sorted from a lymph node. The source is a C3H/HeJ mouse with alopecia areata. MHC haplotype here: H2-k.

This clone turned up a few times. Gene labels here are mouse ones. The CDR3 end lies 4 residues beyond the end of the read and is filled in from the germline J gene. The sample has other DNA sequences that encode this CDR3 too. This chain uses TRBV19 with TRBJ2-2; the match to TRBD1 covers 8 bases. The CDR3 is made up of 14 amino acids. With 4 bases clipped from V and 3 bases from J, the junction kept 2 bases outside the gene matches. The germline V gene encodes CDR1 FNHDT and CDR2 SITEND (reference sequence). CDR3 bases read: TGTGCCAGCAGTCCGACAGGGGACACCGGG. This codes for CASSPTGDTG. The full CDR3 protein is CASSPTGDTGQLYF.

Note on this clone: Here the gene names and germline are mouse. Read data end 4 residues before the CDR3 end; the end is taken from the germline J gene. This CDR3 is also generated by other DNA sequences in the sample. The chain has TRBV19 and TRBJ1-1; D might be TRBD1 (6 bases). This CDR3 has 12 residues. The V gene's germline CDR1 is FNHDT and CDR2 SITEND (reference sequence). CDR3 in amino acids: CASSRTGTEVFF. The sequenced CDR3 bases are TGTGCCAGCAGTCGCACAGGGACA.

This clone has more than one count but fewer than ten. The genes and germline here are from mouse. The read halts 4 residues ahead of the CDR3 end, with the missing end drawn from the germline J gene. The chain links TRBV13-1 to TRBJ2-2, with a weak D call TRBD2 (6 bases). Trimming removed 0 bases at V and 4 bases at J, with 13 bases between. The CDR3 sequence is 16 residues long. CDR1 is NSHNY, CDR2 SYGAGN, per germline. CDR3 DNA, as far as it was read: TGTGCCAGCAGTGATGGGCTGGGGAAAATCACCGGG. The encoded protein is CASSDGLGKITG. The whole CDR3 is CASSDGLGKITGQLYF.

This clone was observed a few times. Mouse names are used for the genes. The CDR3 end falls 4 residues outside the read, so it is completed with the germline J gene. Other DNA sequences of this sample code for an identical CDR3. The chain employs TRBV13-3 and TRBJ2-5; perhaps TRBD1 as D (7 bases). This CDR3 comprises 14 residues. Germline loops: CDR1 NNHDY, CDR2 SYVADS. The CDR3 is CASSERGRRDTQYF. Partial CDR3 DNA: TGTGCCAGCAGTGAAAGGGGGCGCCGAGAC. The complete variable domain, with remaining parts taken from reference TRBV13-3 and TRBJ2-5, reads EAAVTQSPRSKVAVTGGKVTLSCHQTNNHDYMYWYRQDTGHGLRLIHYSYVADSTEKGDIPDGYKASRPSQENFSLILELASLSQTAVYFCASSERGRRDTQYFGPGTRLLVL.

A note on this clone: Here the gene names and germline are mouse. The read gets to within 4 residues of the CDR3 end, and the germline J gene fills in the rest. This chain links TRBV5 with TRBJ1-2, with D perhaps TRBD1 (5 bases). Looked up from germline, CDR1 is LGHNA and CDR2 is YNLKQL (reference sequence). V was trimmed by 0 bases and J by 1 base, leaving 9 bases between them. The CDR3 is 15 amino acids. CDR3 region: CASSQDRGGNSDYTF. The DNA read from the CDR3 is TGTGCCAGCAGCCAAGATCGGGGGGGAAACTCC.

A word on this clone: These gene names are mouse names. The sequence runs out 3 residues before the end of the CDR3; the remainder is reconstructed from the germline J gene. The chain couples TRBV19 to TRBJ1-6; D gene ambiguous. TRBJ1-6 has ORF status, its function being uncertain. With 3 bases removed from V and 2 bases from J, the gap between germline ends came to 6 bases. The CDR3 is 14 residues long. The germline V gene encodes CDR1 FNHDT and CDR2 SITEND (reference sequence). The CDR3 here is CASSTQAYNSPLYF. CDR3 DNA, as far as it was read: TGTGCCAGCAGTACCCAGGCCTATAATTCGCCC.

On this clone: Gene names are the mouse ones. CDR3 DNA, as far as it was read: TGCACCTGCAGTGGAGGGGTTAATTCGCCC. It encodes CTCSGGVNSP. The entire CDR3 sequence reads CTCSGGVNSPLYF. This chain connects TRBV1 to TRBJ1-6; D is possibly TRBD1 (5 bases). The missing CDR3 end, 3 residues past where the read stops, is filled in from the germline J gene. TRBJ1-6 is an ORF; its function is uncertain. The CDR3 spans 13 residues. V lost 4 bases and J lost 6, with 7 bases in between. CDR1 is NSQYPW and CDR2 is LRSPGD in the germline V gene (reference sequence).

This clone showed up just a few times. Gene names and germline refer to mouse. The read halts 4 residues ahead of the CDR3 end, with the missing end drawn from the germline J gene. This same CDR3 is encoded by further DNA sequences in the sample. The chain has TRBV5 and TRBJ2-7; 9 nucleotides match TRBD1. The V gene's germline CDR1 is LGHNA and CDR2 YNLKQL (reference sequence). The CDR3 is 14 amino acids. V gave up 4 bases and J gave up 3 bases; unmatched junction bases: 4. CDR3 DNA (partial): TGTGCCAGCAGCCCCCGGGACAGGGACTAT. It is translated as CASSPRDRDY. The full CDR3 is CASSPRDRDYEQYF.

Regarding this clone: The gene symbols are mouse symbols. The read falls 4 residues short of the CDR3 end, and the missing part is taken from the germline J gene. The chain uses TRBV13-2 and TRBJ1-1; 8 bases agree with TRBD1. The CDR3 runs 13 residues. Germline CDR1 and CDR2: NNHNN and SYGAGS (reference sequence). The CDR3 is CASGDLRGPEVFF. The sequenced part of the CDR3 DNA is TGTGCCAGCGGTGACCTCAGGGGGCCA.

This clone was recorded a few times. The gene names here belong to mouse. The sequence runs out 4 residues before the end of the CDR3; the remainder is reconstructed from the germline J gene. This chain links TRBV19 with TRBJ1-1, with TRBD1 matching over 7 bases. V shed 5 bases, J shed 4 bases, and the junction held 2 bases outside the gene matches. This CDR3 spans 12 amino acids. From germline, CDR1 is FNHDT and CDR2 SITEND (reference sequence). The CDR3 loop is CASRDRFTEVFF. The sequenced part of the CDR3 DNA is TGTGCCAGCAGGGACAGGTTCACA.

This clone was found a few times. Mouse names are used for the genes. The read ends 4 residues shy of where the CDR3 ends; the end is completed using the germline J gene. The chain combines TRBV19 with TRBJ2-7; D is possibly TRBD2 (6 bases). Trimming took 3 bases from V and 3 from J, leaving 10 bases between them. Germline V CDR1 and CDR2: FNHDT, SITEND (reference sequence). This CDR3 comprises 13 residues. The CDR3 region is CASSTAGVYEQYF. The DNA read from the CDR3 is TGTGCCAGCAGTACGGCTGGGGTCTAT. Combining the CDR3 with reference TRBV19 and TRBJ2-7 gives the whole variable domain GGIITQTPKFLIGQEGQKLTLKCQQNFNHDTMYWYRQDSGKGLRLIYYSITENDLQKGDLSEGYDASREKKSSFSLTVTSAQKNEMAVFLCASSTAGVYEQYFGPGTRLTVL.

This clone turned up a few times. Genes and germline are mouse. The CDR3 extends 4 residues past the end of the read, so its final part is completed from the germline J gene. Other DNA sequences in the same sample also yield this CDR3. The gene calls are TRBV19 and TRBJ2-7; 7 bases map to TRBD2. Germline CDR1 FNHDT, CDR2 SITEND (reference sequence). This CDR3 comprises 13 residues. The sequenced CDR3 bases are TGTGCCAGCAGTATAACATGGGGGGAT. It yields the protein CASSITWGD. The whole CDR3 reads CASSITWGDEQYF.

On this clone: The gene names given are mouse names. The read ends 4 residues early relative to the CDR3; the germline J gene fills the gap. This rearrangement joins TRBV31 to TRBJ1-2, with D perhaps matching TRBD1 (6 bases). The length of the CDR3 is 15 residues. V dropped 0 bases and J dropped 0 bases, with 11 bases sitting between them. The germline V gene encodes CDR1 GKSSPN and CDR2 SITVG. CDR3 DNA, as far as it was read: TGTGCCTGGAGTCTCCAGGGGCTAGCAAACTCC. Translating it yields CAWSLQGLANS. The CDR3 as a whole reads CAWSLQGLANSDYTF.

About this clone: Each gene name is a mouse one. The CDR3 goes on 4 residues after the read ends, and that part is filled in from the germline J gene. The chain carries TRBV13-1 and TRBJ2-7, with 9 bases identical to TRBD2. Germline V CDR1 and CDR2: NSHNY, SYGAGN. The CDR3 contains 14 residues. The V segment lost 3 bases and the J segment 3 bases; nucleotides outside the gene matches: 4. CDR3 sequence reads: CASSVRDWDYEQYF. CDR3 DNA, as far as it was read: TGTGCCAGCAGTGTCCGGGACTGGGACTAT.

Comment on this clone: Genes and germline come from the mouse. The read ends 4 residues shy of where the CDR3 ends; the end is completed using the germline J gene. Other DNA sequences in this specimen translate into the identical CDR3. The chain is built from TRBV1 and TRBJ2-2, with 8 bases matching TRBD2. The trim removed 3 bases at V and 2 bases at J, leaving 2 bases unmatched. The CDR3 runs to 15 residues. From germline, CDR1 is NSQYPW and CDR2 LRSPGD (reference sequence). CDR3 DNA (partial): TGCACCTGCAGTGCCCACTGGGGGAACACCGGG. This sequence encodes CTCSAHWGNTG. The full CDR3 protein reads CTCSAHWGNTGQLYF.

This clone was observed a few times. Gene names and germline refer to mouse. The sample carries other DNA sequences with the same CDR3. This CDR3 reads CASSIPAEVFF. The part of the CDR3 DNA that was read is TGTGCCAGCAGTATACCAGCA. The rearrangement joins TRBV19 to TRBJ1-1; D ambiguous. Coverage ceases 4 residues before the CDR3 finishes, and the germline J gene fills in the end. The V gene's germline CDR1 is FNHDT and CDR2 SITEND (reference sequence). CDR3 length equals 11 residues.

This clone was seen a few times. The genes and germline here are from mouse. The read is 4 residues too short to cover the CDR3 end, so that end is filled in from the germline J gene. Other DNA sequences of this sample code for an identical CDR3. The chain recombines TRBV13-1 with TRBJ1-2; 9 nucleotides agree with TRBD1. V was pared by 5 bases and J by 0 bases, with 2 bases of the junction left unmatched. Germline CDR1 is NSHNY and CDR2 is SYGAGN. CDR3 length: 14 residues. The CDR3 reads CASRGQGSNSDYTF. The CDR3 DNA, read in part, is TGTGCCAGCAGGGGACAGGGATCAAACTCC.

A few counts support this clone. The gene symbols are mouse symbols. The chain's CDR3 is CTCSADRDRSYAEQFF. The CDR3 DNA, read in part, is TGCACCTGCAGTGCAGATCGGGACAGATCCTATGCT. The rearrangement joins TRBV1 to TRBJ2-1, with 7 positions matching TRBD1. The CDR3 end falls 4 residues outside the read, so it is completed with the germline J gene. The CDR3 consists of 16 residues. Germline loops: CDR1 NSQYPW, CDR2 LRSPGD (reference sequence). V lost 0 bases to trimming and J lost 3 bases; unmatched junction nucleotides: 5.

Only a few counts were recorded for this clone. These gene names are mouse names. The CDR3 end falls 4 residues outside the read, so it is completed with the germline J gene. This chain links TRBV13-2 with TRBJ2-1; D might be TRBD1 (6 bases). From germline, CDR1 is NNHNN and CDR2 SYGAGS (reference sequence). This CDR3 region has 15 residues. V was cut by 1 base and J by 1 base, with 9 bases left in between. This chain's CDR3 is CASGDRDTNYAEQFF. The sequenced CDR3 bases are TGTGCCAGCGGTGATCGGGACACCAACTATGCT.

Worth noting for this clone: Genes here carry mouse names. The read ends 3 residues before the CDR3 terminus; that terminus is restored from the germline J gene. This CDR3 is also generated by other DNA sequences in the sample. The J gene is TRBJ1-6, the V gene TRBV19, with TRBD1 matching over 10 bases. TRBJ1-6 is placed among ORFs of uncertain function. Germline V gene lookup returns CDR1 FNHDT and CDR2 SITEND (reference sequence). The junction had 1 base not matched to a gene; V was cut back by 0 bases and J by 4 bases. The CDR3 is 16 amino acids. The chain's CDR3 is CASSIGQGAYNSPLYF. CDR3 bases read: TGTGCCAGCAGTATAGGACAGGGGGCATATAATTCGCCC.

With respect to this clone: All gene names here are mouse names. Read data end 4 residues before the CDR3 end; the end is taken from the germline J gene. The chain couples TRBV19 to TRBJ1-1; no firm D call. V lost 6 bases, J lost 0 bases, and 6 bases lay in between. Germline V gene sequence: CDR1 FNHDT, CDR2 SITEND (reference sequence). The CDR3 contains 12 residues. CDR3 bases read: TGTGCCAGCACTGGGTCAAACACA. This gives the protein CASTGSNT. The full-length CDR3 reads as CASTGSNTEVFF.

This clone was detected only a few times. The listed genes are named as in mouse. The CDR3 end is not reached by the read, which stops 4 residues before it; the germline J gene fills it in. V is TRBV17 and J is TRBJ2-4, with D perhaps TRBD1 (5 bases). Germline V gene lookup returns CDR1 MNHDT and CDR2 YYDKIL. The CDR3 is made up of 13 amino acids. The chain's CDR3 is CASSRQGGNTLYF. The part of the CDR3 DNA that was read is TGTGCTAGCAGTAGACAGGGTGGGAAC.

This clone was counted a few times. The gene names here belong to mouse. The missing CDR3 end, 4 residues past where the read stops, is filled in from the germline J gene. The sample carries other DNA sequences with the same CDR3. The rearrangement uses TRBV5 and TRBJ2-1; TRBD2 matches at 12 bases. CDR3 length: 16 amino acids. Germline trimming cut 1 base from V and 4 bases from J; bases unmatched to any gene: 2. Germline values: CDR1 LGHNA, CDR2 YNLKQL (reference sequence). The part of the CDR3 DNA that was read is TGTGCCAGCAGCCAAGGGACTGGGGGGGTATATGCT. Its translation is CASSQGTGGVYA. The full CDR3 sequence reads CASSQGTGGVYAEQFF.

This clone showed up just a few times. Genes and germline come from the mouse. Sequencing ends 4 residues short of the CDR3 end; the germline J gene provides the rest. J is TRBJ1-2 and V is TRBV13-3, with D tentatively TRBD1 (5 bases). V lost 1 base and J lost 3, with 10 bases in between. Germline V gene lookup returns CDR1 NNHDY and CDR2 SYVADS. The CDR3 loop spans 14 amino acids. The part of the CDR3 DNA that was read is TGTGCCAGCAGTGATCGGGCAGGGCACTCC. Encoded protein: CASSDRAGHS. The whole CDR3 protein is CASSDRAGHSDYTF.

This clone was observed a few times. Germline and genes: mouse. The read terminates 4 residues before the CDR3 end, so the remaining end is supplied by the germline J gene. V is TRBV19 and J is TRBJ2-5, with D maybe TRBD1 (5 bases). The CDR3 has 14 residues. From germline, CDR1 is FNHDT and CDR2 SITEND (reference sequence). V was shortened by 6 bases and J by 0 bases, with 11 bases between the two germline ends. CDR3 DNA, as far as it was read: TGTGCCAGCAACCCACAGGATAACCAAGAC. It encodes CASNPQDNQD. The whole CDR3 protein reads CASNPQDNQDTQYF.

Concerning this clone itself: The germline and genes are mouse ones. From the germline J gene comes the end of the CDR3, since the read stops 4 residues before it. The chain uses TRBV12-1 and TRBJ2-2; TRBD1 matches at 9 bases. The CDR3 has 13 residues. The germline V gene has CDR1 SGHSN and CDR2 HYEKVE. The DNA read from the CDR3 is TGTGCCAGCTCGCCGGACAGGGGCGGG. This codes for CASSPDRGG. The complete CDR3 reads CASSPDRGGQLYF.

Points on this clone: The gene symbols are mouse symbols. The CDR3 is cut off 4 residues early in the read; its end comes from the germline J gene. The same CDR3 also results from other DNA sequences found in this sample. This chain connects TRBV19 to TRBJ2-7; 7 nucleotides line up with TRBD2. The CDR3 extends over 12 amino acids. Looked up from germline, CDR1 is FNHDT and CDR2 is SITEND (reference sequence). The covered CDR3 bases are TGTGCCAGCAGTATGACTGGGTAT. It encodes CASSMTGY. From start to end, the CDR3 is CASSMTGYEQYF.